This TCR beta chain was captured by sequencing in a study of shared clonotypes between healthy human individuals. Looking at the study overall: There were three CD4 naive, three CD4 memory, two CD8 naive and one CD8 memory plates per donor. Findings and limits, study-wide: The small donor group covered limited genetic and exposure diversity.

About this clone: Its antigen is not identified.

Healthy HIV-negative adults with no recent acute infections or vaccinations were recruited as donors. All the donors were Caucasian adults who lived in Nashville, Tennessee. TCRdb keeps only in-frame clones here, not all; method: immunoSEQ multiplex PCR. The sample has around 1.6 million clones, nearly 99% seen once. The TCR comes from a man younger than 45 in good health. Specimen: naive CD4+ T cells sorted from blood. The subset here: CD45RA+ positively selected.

In DNA, the CDR3 is TGCGCCAGCAGCCAAGTTCAAGGCGGGGAGCAGTTCTTC. Its translation: CASSQVQGGEQFF. The rearrangement links TRBV4-3 to TRBJ2-1, with D tentatively TRBD2 (5 bases). The CDR3 loop spans 13 amino acids. Germline-derived CDR1 and CDR2 are LGHNA and YSLEER. The V end was cut by 1 base, the J end by 10 bases, with 11 bases between.